Given below is one T cell receptor beta chain in context. Its antigen is unknown. Trimming removed 3 bases at V and 1 base at J, with 9 bases between. This CDR3 comprises 13 residues. Germline lookup yields CDR1 GTSNPN and CDR2 SVGIG (reference sequence). This sample was included in a study of cytomegalovirus exposure and HLA in healthy donors. Study conclusions and caveats: Researchers catalogued around 150 TCR beta chains as cytomegalovirus-associated. Whilst most TCR sequences proved rare, a subset of public TCRs occurred across many donors. Three of the chains that were CMV-associated were confirmed in vitro to be specific for CMV antigens.

The donors were members of the validation cohort comprising 100 to 150 subjects, separate from the approximately 710-subject first cohort. The protocol was immunoSEQ multiplex PCR, while the TCRdb copy is restricted to in-frame clones and leaves out a portion. Seen here are roughly 120,000 clones, 86% observed once, and the top ten hold roughly 5%. The chain couples TRBV30 to TRBJ1-1, with D tentatively TRBD1 (6 bases). Input material: PBMCs. The sequence was obtained from a man aged 18-30 years in good health and CMV-seronegative. The CDR3 region is CAWRTGQNTEAFF. CDR3 coding DNA: TGTGCCTGGAGAACGGGACAGAACACTGAAGCTTTCTTT. Based on the CDR3 plus reference TRBV30 and TRBJ1-1, the full variable domain is SQTIHQWPATLVQPVGSPLSLECTVEGTSNPNLYWYRQAAGRGLQLLFYSVGIGQISSEVPQNLSASRPQDRQFILSSKKLLLSDSGFYLCAWRTGQNTEAFFGQGTRLTVV.